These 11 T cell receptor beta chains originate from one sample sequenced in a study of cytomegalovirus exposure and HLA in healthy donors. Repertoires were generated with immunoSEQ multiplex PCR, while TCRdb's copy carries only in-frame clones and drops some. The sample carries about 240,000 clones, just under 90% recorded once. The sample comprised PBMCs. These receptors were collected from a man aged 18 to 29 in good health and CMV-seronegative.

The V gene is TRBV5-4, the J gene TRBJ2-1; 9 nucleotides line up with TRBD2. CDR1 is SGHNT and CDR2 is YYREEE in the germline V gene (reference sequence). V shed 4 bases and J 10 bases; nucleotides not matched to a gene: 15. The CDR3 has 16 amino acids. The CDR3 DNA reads TGTGCCAGCAGCCGAGCGGGACTAGCAGACACAAGGGAGCAGTTCTTC. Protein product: CASSRAGLADTREQFF. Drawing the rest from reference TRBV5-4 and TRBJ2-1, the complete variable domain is ETGVTQSPTHLIKTRGQQVTLRCSSQSGHNTVSWYQQALGQGPQFIFQYYREEENGRGNFPPRFSGLQFPNYSSELNVNALELDDSALYLCASSRAGLADTREQFFGPGTRLTVL.

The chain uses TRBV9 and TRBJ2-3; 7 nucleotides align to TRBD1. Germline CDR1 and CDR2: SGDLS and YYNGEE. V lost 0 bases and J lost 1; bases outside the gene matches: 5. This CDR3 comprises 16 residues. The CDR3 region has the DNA TGTGCCAGCAGCGTAGGGACAGGTATAGGCACAGATACGCAGTATTTT. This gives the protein CASSVGTGIGTDTQYF.

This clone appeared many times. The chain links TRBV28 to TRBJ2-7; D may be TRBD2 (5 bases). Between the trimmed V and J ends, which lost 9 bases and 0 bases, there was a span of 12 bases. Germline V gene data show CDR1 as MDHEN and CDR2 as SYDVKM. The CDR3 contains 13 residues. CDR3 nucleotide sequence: TGTGCCAGTAAGCGGCCCGGCTCCTACGAGCAGTACTTC. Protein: CASKRPGSYEQYF. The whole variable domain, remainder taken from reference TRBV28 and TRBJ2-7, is DVKVTQSSRYLVKRTGEKVFLECVQDMDHENMFWYRQDPGLGLRLIYFSYDVKMKEKGDIPEGYSVSREKKERFSLILESASTNQTSMYLCASKRPGSYEQYFGPGTRLTVT.

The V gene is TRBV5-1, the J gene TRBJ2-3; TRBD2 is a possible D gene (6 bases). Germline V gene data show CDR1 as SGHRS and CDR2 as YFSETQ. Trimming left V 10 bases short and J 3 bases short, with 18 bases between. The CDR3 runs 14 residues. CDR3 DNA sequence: TGCGCCTGCAACCGACTAGGCGGAACAGATACGCAGTATTTT. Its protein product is CACNRLGGTDTQYF.

The CDR3 DNA reads as TGTGCCAGCAGCCTCGTGGGGGGGAGGGCCGGAGATACGCAGTATTTT. Its protein product is CASSLVGGRAGDTQYF. V usage is TRBV9 and J usage is TRBJ2-3; 7 bases fit TRBD2. The CDR3 runs to 16 residues. The V gene's germline CDR1 is SGDLS and CDR2 YYNGEE. V trimming: 4 bases; J trimming: 5 bases; junction bases outside the gene matches: 13.

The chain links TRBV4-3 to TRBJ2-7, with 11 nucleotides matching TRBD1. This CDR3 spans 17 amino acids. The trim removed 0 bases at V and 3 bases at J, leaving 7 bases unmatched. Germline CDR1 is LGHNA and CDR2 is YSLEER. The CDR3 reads CASSQDLSGTGGYEQYF. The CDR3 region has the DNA TGCGCCAGCAGCCAAGATTTATCCGGGACAGGGGGCTACGAGCAGTACTTC.

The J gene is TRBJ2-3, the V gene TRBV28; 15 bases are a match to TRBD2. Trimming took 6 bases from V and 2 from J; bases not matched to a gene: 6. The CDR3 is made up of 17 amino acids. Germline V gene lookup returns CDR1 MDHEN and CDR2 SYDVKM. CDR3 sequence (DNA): TGTGCCAGCAGACTACGGACTAGCGGGAGGGACACAGATACGCAGTATTTT. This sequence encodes CASRLRTSGRDTDTQYF.

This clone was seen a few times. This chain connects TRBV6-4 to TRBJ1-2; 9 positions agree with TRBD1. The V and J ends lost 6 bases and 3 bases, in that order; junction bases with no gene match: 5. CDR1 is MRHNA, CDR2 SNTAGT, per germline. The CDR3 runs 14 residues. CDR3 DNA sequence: TGTGCCAGCAGCCCGACAGGGGGATACTATGGCTACACCTTC. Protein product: CASSPTGGYYGYTF.

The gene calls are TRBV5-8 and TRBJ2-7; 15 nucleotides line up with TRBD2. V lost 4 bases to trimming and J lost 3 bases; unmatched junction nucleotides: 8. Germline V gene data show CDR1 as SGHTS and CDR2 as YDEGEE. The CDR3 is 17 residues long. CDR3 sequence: CASSGPPGLAGGYEQYF. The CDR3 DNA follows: TGTGCCAGCAGCGGACCTCCGGGACTAGCGGGGGGCTACGAGCAGTACTTC.

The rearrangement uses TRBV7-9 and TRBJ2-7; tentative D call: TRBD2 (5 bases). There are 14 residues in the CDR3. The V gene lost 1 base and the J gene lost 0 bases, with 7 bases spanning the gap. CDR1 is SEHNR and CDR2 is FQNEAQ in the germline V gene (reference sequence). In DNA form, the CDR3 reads TGTGCCAGCAGCTTAGGGAGGACCTCCTACGAGCAGTACTTC. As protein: CASSLGRTSYEQYF.

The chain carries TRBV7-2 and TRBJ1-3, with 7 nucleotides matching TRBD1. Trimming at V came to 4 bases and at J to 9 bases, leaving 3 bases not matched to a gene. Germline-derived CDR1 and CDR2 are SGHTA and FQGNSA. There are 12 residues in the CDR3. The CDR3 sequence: CASSSGGITIYF. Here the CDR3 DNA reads TGTGCCAGCAGCTCAGGGGGGATCACCATATATTTT.